The present TCR beta chain was sequenced within a study of T cell changes during pregnancy in multiple sclerosis. Only in-frame clones appear in the TCRdb table, and some are missing; sequencing was by immunoSEQ multiplex PCR. In the table there are around 62,000 clones, over 80% of which are singletons. This CDR3 is built from 17 residues. This rearrangement joins TRBV21-1 to TRBJ1-1; the DNA was not compared with TRBD1, the D call given in the table. TRBV21-1 is recorded as a pseudogene. The receptor comes from a female donor with multiple sclerosis, enrolled in a pregnancy study. Source: CD4+ T cells from peripheral blood mononuclear cells, taken in the first trimester of pregnancy. The CDR3 DNA follows: TGTGCCAGCAGCAAAGAGGCCGGACAGGGCTCGAGAACTGAAGCTTTCTTT. Residues: CASSKEAGQGSRTEAFF.